What follows are 27 T cell receptor beta chains derived from one specimen sequenced in a study of blood T cell repertoires in COVID-19. Clones were read by immunoSEQ multiplex PCR, and TCRdb kept only the in-frame ones, dropping some. In the table there are around 250,000 clones, over 70% of which are singletons. The sample consisted of peripheral blood. Receptor source: a woman between 65 and 79 years old with COVID-19, enrolled during active disease.

The chain recombines TRBV6-1 with TRBJ2-7; TRBD1 is a possible D gene (5 bases). Trimming shortened V by 3 bases and J by 1 base, and 13 bases separated the two germline ends. The CDR3 length is 15 residues. The germline gives CDR1 MNHNS, CDR2 SASEGT. The CDR3 nucleotides are TGTGCCAGCAGTGATCAGGGTTCCCCATCCTACGAGCAGTACTTC. It codes for CASSDQGSPSYEQYF.

The chain couples TRBV5-1 to TRBJ2-5; 8 nucleotides agree with TRBD2. Germline V gives CDR1 SGHRS, CDR2 YFSETQ. Losses at the gene ends were 6 bases for V and 6 bases for J; bases not matched to a gene: 13. The CDR3 is 15 amino acids. The CDR3 protein is CASTAMGGLVKTQYF. For the CDR3, the DNA is TGCGCCAGCACCGCAATGGGGGGACTAGTAAAGACCCAGTACTTC.

CDR3 loop: CSASRDRGSYEQYF. As DNA, the CDR3 is TGCAGTGCTAGTCGGGACAGGGGTTCCTACGAGCAGTACTTC. The chain has TRBV20-1 and TRBJ2-7, with 10 bases lining up with TRBD1. J was trimmed by 1 base and V by 3 bases; bases with no gene match: 3. The germline gives CDR1 DFQATT, CDR2 SNEGSKA (reference sequence). The CDR3 loop spans 14 amino acids.

Of note for this clone: The same CDR3 can be traced to other DNA sequences in this sample. The chain carries TRBV6-1 and TRBJ1-2; D possibly corresponds to TRBD1 (6 bases). V lost 1 base, J lost 3 bases, and 9 bases lay in between. The germline V gene has CDR1 MNHNS and CDR2 SASEGT. The CDR3 is 14 residues long. The CDR3 coding sequence is TGTGCCAGCAGTGAAGACAGGGAAGACTATGGCTACACCTTC. Translation gives CASSEDREDYGYTF.

The V call is TRBV19, the J call TRBJ1-1, with TRBD1 as a possible D gene (5 bases). Germline loops: CDR1 LNHDA, CDR2 SQIVND (reference sequence). The V and J ends lost 7 bases and 4 bases respectively, with 19 bases between them. The length of the CDR3 is 15 residues. In DNA, the CDR3 is TGTGCCAGTACCCCCGTTGGGGGAGGCGGCACTGAAGCTTTCTTT. Amino acid sequence: CASTPVGGGGTEAFF.

The chain is built from TRBV9 and TRBJ1-5; D remains ambiguous. V was shortened by 3 bases and J by 0 bases, with 10 bases between the two germline ends. CDR1 SGDLS and CDR2 YYNGEE come from the germline V gene. There are 15 residues in the CDR3. The CDR3 region has the DNA TGTGCCAGCAGCGCCGACATAAATAGCAATCAGCCCCAGCATTTT. Translating it yields CASSADINSNQPQHF.

This sequence joins TRBV28 and TRBJ2-5; D is uncertain. V lost 1 base and J lost 2, with 8 bases in between. The CDR3 totals 14 residues. The germline gives CDR1 MDHEN, CDR2 SYDVKM. The CDR3 sequence: CASSLFNFQETQYF. The CDR3 nucleotides are TGTGCCAGCAGTTTATTTAACTTTCAAGAGACCCAGTACTTC.

This CDR3 is CASSPRGTDRNTIYF. The CDR3 DNA sequence: TGTGCCAGCAGCCCAAGGGGGACAGATCGAAACACCATATATTTT. The chain couples TRBV7-2 to TRBJ1-3, with 7 nucleotides matching TRBD1. This CDR3 is 15 amino acids long. V lost 5 bases to trimming and J lost 5 bases; unmatched junction nucleotides: 9. Germline CDR1 reads SGHTA; CDR2 reads FQGNSA.

J is TRBJ2-3 and V is TRBV5-1; 9 bases are a match to TRBD1. Germline CDR1 SGHRS, CDR2 YFSETQ. V dropped 4 bases and J dropped 5; count of bases not matched to a gene: 8. CDR3 length: 15 amino acids. The CDR3 nucleotides are TGCGCCAGCAGCAACCGGGACAGGGTGGTAGATACGCAGTATTTT. This encodes CASSNRDRVVDTQYF.

J is TRBJ2-5 and V is TRBV5-1; 9 bases are shared with TRBD1. V trimming: 4 bases; J trimming: 6 bases; junction bases outside the gene matches: 4. CDR1 and CDR2 (germline): SGHRS, YFSETQ. This CDR3 is built from 13 residues. In nucleotides, the CDR3 is TGCGCCAGCAGCAGAACAGGGGGCCAGACCCAGTACTTC. It is translated as CASSRTGGQTQYF.

The rearrangement joins TRBV10-3 to TRBJ1-2, with 9 bases aligning to TRBD1. The germline V gene has CDR1 ENHRY and CDR2 SYGVKD. V trimming: 5 bases; J trimming: 4 bases; junction bases outside the gene matches: 5. The CDR3 totals 14 residues. The CDR3: CAISKGQGVYGYTF. CDR3 DNA sequence: TGTGCCATCAGTAAGGGACAGGGCGTCTATGGCTACACCTTC.

The J gene is TRBJ1-1, the V gene TRBV29-1; D call uncertain. V was pared by 7 bases and J by 6 bases, with 9 bases between. In germline, CDR1 is SQVTM, CDR2 ANQGSEA. The CDR3 has 10 residues. The CDR3 DNA sequence: TGCAGCGGGGTCGGGGCTGAAGCTTTCTTT. As protein: CSGVGAEAFF.

V and J are TRBV12-3 or TRBV12-4 and TRBJ1-1; D gene unclear. V was clipped by 2 bases and J by 3 bases, with 7 bases between them. The CDR3 is made up of 13 amino acids. DNA for the CDR3: TGTGCCAGCAGTTTAAACACAGACACTGAAGCTTTCTTT. The encoded protein is CASSLNTDTEAFF.

This clone was seen once. CDR3 nucleotide sequence: TGTGCCAGCAGTCTAGAGACAGGGAATGGCTACACCTTC. Its protein is CASSLETGNGYTF. V is TRBV13 and J is TRBJ1-2, with 7 nucleotides matching TRBD1. This CDR3 has 13 residues. V was clipped by 6 bases and J by 6 bases; unmatched bases: 7. Germline CDR1 reads PRHDT; CDR2 reads FYEKMQ (reference sequence).

The chain joins TRBV5-8 to TRBJ2-7; 9 nucleotides line up with TRBD2. The CDR3 has 15 residues. The V gene's germline CDR1 is SGHTS and CDR2 YDEGEE. V lost 1 base to trimming and J lost 3 bases; unmatched junction nucleotides: 5. The CDR3 DNA sequence: TGTGCCAGCAGCTTGCGACTAGCGGAGAGCTACGAGCAGTACTTC. Translation gives CASSLRLAESYEQYF.

The rearrangement uses TRBV4-1 and TRBJ1-1; TRBD1 is a possible D gene (5 bases). CDR1 and CDR2 from the germline V gene are MGHRA and YSYEKL. The CDR3 loop spans 15 amino acids. The germline V and J ends were trimmed by 1 base and 1 base, with 10 bases remaining between them. In DNA form, the CDR3 reads TGCGCCAGCAGCCAAGCCTCGACAGCGAACACTGAAGCTTTCTTT. Translation gives CASSQASTANTEAFF.

As to this clone: At the DNA level, this CDR3 is encoded by other sequences in the same sample as well. J is TRBJ2-7 and V is TRBV29-1; 8 bases agree with TRBD1. Germline CDR1 SQVTM, CDR2 ANQGSEA. The CDR3 has 12 amino acids. V lost 4 bases to trimming and J lost 7 bases; unmatched junction nucleotides: 6. CDR3 bases: TGCAGCGTTGGGCAGGGGGCCGGGGAGCAGTACTTC. It translates to CSVGQGAGEQYF.

The chain recombines TRBV5-1 with TRBJ2-7; 7 bases align to TRBD1. Germline V gene sequence: CDR1 SGHRS, CDR2 YFSETQ. V lost 5 bases, J lost 5 bases, and 13 bases stayed unmatched. CDR3 length: 15 amino acids. The CDR3 is CASSFRSNRGHEQYF. DNA of the CDR3: TGCGCCAGCAGTTTTCGAAGCAACAGGGGACACGAGCAGTACTTC.

The chain carries TRBV19 and TRBJ1-2; 7 nucleotides match TRBD1. Germline-derived CDR1 and CDR2 are LNHDA and SQIVND (reference sequence). V trimming: 7 bases; J trimming: 4 bases; junction bases outside the gene matches: 12. The CDR3 consists of 15 residues. CDR3 DNA sequence: TGTGCCAGTACCCTCTCCGGGACAGCAGGCTATGGCTACACCTTC. Translation: CASTLSGTAGYGYTF.

V and J are TRBV7-2 and TRBJ2-7; D may be TRBD2 (6 bases). V was cut by 4 bases and J by 2 bases, with 15 bases left in between. Per the germline V gene, CDR1 is SGHTA and CDR2 is FQGNSA. This CDR3 has 15 amino acids. The CDR3, as DNA: TGTGCCAGCAGCTCGCGGGGACTCGCCGCCTACGAGCAGTACTTC. Its translation: CASSSRGLAAYEQYF.

The table lists this clone with a few counts. The rearrangement uses TRBV7-9 and TRBJ2-6; TRBD2 matches at 7 bases. Germline lookup yields CDR1 SEHNR and CDR2 FQNEAQ (reference sequence). CDR3 length equals 18 residues. V was clipped by 5 bases and J by 2 bases; unmatched bases: 12. DNA of the CDR3: TGTGCCAGCAGCGCCGGATTGGGAGGGCTAGCTGGGGCCAACGTCCTGACTTTC. It specifies CASSAGLGGLAGANVLTF.

The chain links TRBV28 to TRBJ2-4; 8 nucleotides line up with TRBD1. This CDR3 comprises 16 residues. Germline assignment: CDR1 MDHEN and CDR2 SYDVKM. The V and J ends lost 2 bases and 3 bases, in that order; junction bases with no gene match: 6. CDR3 amino acids: CASSLPGQGVKNIQYF. The CDR3 nucleotides read TGTGCCAGCAGTTTACCCGGACAGGGAGTCAAAAACATTCAGTACTTC.

V gene TRBV28 combines with J gene TRBJ2-3, with D possibly TRBD1 on 6 matching bases. Trimming took 7 bases from V and 0 from J, leaving 11 bases between them. The length of the CDR3 is 14 residues. Germline values: CDR1 MDHEN, CDR2 SYDVKM. The CDR3 DNA reads as TGTGCCAGCAAGCCTGGGGGCAGCACAGATACGCAGTATTTT. The encoded protein is CASKPGGSTDTQYF.

The chain combines TRBV30 with TRBJ2-1; D is possibly TRBD2 (6 bases). The CDR3 contains 13 residues. Germline V gene data show CDR1 as GTSNPN and CDR2 as SVGIG (reference sequence). Trimming took 5 bases from V and 10 from J, leaving 18 bases between them. CDR3 amino acids: CAWDAGLPSEQFF. DNA for the CDR3: TGTGCCTGGGACGCGGGGCTCCCCAGCGAGCAGTTCTTC.

The V and J genes are TRBV7-3 and TRBJ2-5; D gene uncertain. Per the germline V gene, CDR1 is SGHTA and CDR2 is FQGTGA. This CDR3 has 14 residues. The V end was cut by 0 bases, the J end by 3 bases, with 8 bases between. CDR3 protein: CASSLTSDKETQYF. DNA of the CDR3: TGTGCCAGCAGCTTAACGAGTGACAAAGAGACCCAGTACTTC.

The chain carries TRBV19 and TRBJ2-1, with D possibly matching TRBD2 (6 bases). Trimming cost V 2 bases and J 6 bases, with 14 bases left between them. The CDR3 has 15 residues. Germline V gene sequence: CDR1 LNHDA, CDR2 SQIVND (reference sequence). The CDR3 is CASSIRLVPANEQFF. CDR3 bases: TGTGCCAGTAGTATAAGACTAGTGCCCGCCAATGAGCAGTTCTTC.

This clone was detected once. J is TRBJ2-5 and V is TRBV30, with 8 positions matching TRBD2. With 3 bases clipped from V and 5 bases from J, the junction kept 14 bases outside the gene matches. Germline CDR1 GTSNPN, CDR2 SVGIG (reference sequence). CDR3 size: 16 residues. CDR3 DNA: TGTGCCTGGAGGAGAGCGACTAGCGCCGATCGGGAGACCCAGTACTTC. This gives the protein CAWRRATSADRETQYF.